One sample yielded the 23 T cell receptor beta chains listed below, sequenced in a study of cytomegalovirus exposure and HLA in healthy donors. 13 Jbeta primers and 60 Vbeta primers were used for the PCR. Clones were sequenced by immunoSEQ multiplex PCR, and TCRdb holds only the in-frame ones, with some missing. Of about 150,000 clones listed, around three quarters are singletons. Input material: PBMCs. The source of these receptors is a middle-aged man in good health and CMV-seropositive.

The rearrangement joins TRBV2 to TRBJ2-1, with D possibly being TRBD1 (6 bases). The germline V gene encodes CDR1 SNHLY and CDR2 FYNNEI. The CDR3 has 13 amino acids. With 6 bases removed from V and 10 bases from J, the gap between germline ends came to 16 bases. The chain's CDR3 is CASRDKGVLEQFF. CDR3 DNA: TGTGCCAGCAGGGACAAGGGGGTCCTCGAGCAGTTCTTC.

The J gene is TRBJ2-7, the V gene TRBV28, with D maybe TRBD2 (5 bases). V was pared by 6 bases and J by 4 bases, with 7 bases between. The germline V gene encodes CDR1 MDHEN and CDR2 SYDVKM. The CDR3 length is 11 residues. CDR3 nucleotide sequence: TGTGCCAGCAGGGAGGATTACGAGCAGTACTTC. Translation gives CASREDYEQYF.

As for this clone: The same CDR3 also results from other DNA sequences found in this sample. J is TRBJ1-2 and V is TRBV4-1, with D possibly matching TRBD1 (5 bases). CDR3 length equals 14 residues. Germline V gives CDR1 MGHRA, CDR2 YSYEKL. V lost 0 bases and J 2 bases, leaving 7 bases between the germline ends. The CDR3 protein is CASSQDTGNYGYTF. In DNA form, the CDR3 reads TGCGCCAGCAGCCAAGACACAGGCAACTATGGCTACACCTTC.

This clone showed up just once. This chain connects TRBV29-1 to TRBJ2-1, with 9 bases identical to TRBD2. CDR3 length: 14 amino acids. Unmatched junction bases numbered 8, after V lost 3 bases and J lost 8 bases. Germline assignment: CDR1 SQVTM and CDR2 ANQGSEA. CDR3 amino acids: CSVDPRVAGDEQFF. The CDR3 DNA follows: TGCAGCGTTGATCCCCGGGTAGCGGGGGATGAGCAGTTCTTC.

For the CDR3, the DNA is TGTGCCAGCAGCCAAGTAGTCAGCGGACCTTACAATGAGCAGTTCTTC. Translated, it gives CASSQVVSGPYNEQFF. The V gene is TRBV14, the J gene TRBJ2-1, with D maybe TRBD2 (5 bases). This CDR3 comprises 16 residues. The germline V and J ends were trimmed by 1 base and 4 bases, with 14 bases remaining between them. Germline lookup yields CDR1 SGHDN and CDR2 FVKESK. The whole variable domain, remainder taken from reference TRBV14 and TRBJ2-1, is EAGVTQFPSHSVIEKGQTVTLRCDPISGHDNLYWYRRVMGKEIKFLLHFVKESKQDESGMPNNRFLAERTGGTYSTLKVQPAELEDSGVYFCASSQVVSGPYNEQFFGPGTRLTVL.

The chain uses TRBV18 and TRBJ2-2; 7 bases fit TRBD1. This CDR3 region has 16 residues. Germline V gene data show CDR1 as KGHSH and CDR2 as LQKENI. J lost 2 bases, V lost 6 bases, and 9 bases had no gene match. The CDR3, as DNA: TGTGCCAGCTCCCTACGGGACAGCTTCAACACCGGGGAGCTGTTTTTT. Translated, it gives CASSLRDSFNTGELFF.

V and J are TRBV28 and TRBJ2-1; 8 bases match TRBD2. Unmatched junction bases numbered 7, after V lost 6 bases and J lost 3 bases. The CDR3 runs to 15 residues. Germline-derived CDR1 and CDR2 are MDHEN and SYDVKM. CDR3 sequence reads: CASRGGTRVYNEQFF. CDR3 sequence (DNA): TGTGCCAGCAGGGGGGGGACTAGGGTCTACAATGAGCAGTTCTTC.

The rearrangement links TRBV2 to TRBJ2-7; D possibly corresponds to TRBD2 (6 bases). Trimming stripped 4 bases from V and 4 bases from J, with 17 bases between. This CDR3 region has 15 residues. Germline CDR1 is SNHLY and CDR2 is FYNNEI. The DNA of the CDR3 is TGTGCCAGCAGTGCGGAGGGAGCGGTGGGTTACGAGCAGTACTTC. Amino acid sequence: CASSAEGAVGYEQYF.

The gene calls are TRBV18 and TRBJ1-1; TRBD1 is a possible D gene (5 bases). CDR1 KGHSH and CDR2 LQKENI come from the germline V gene. This CDR3 has 13 residues. V lost 2 bases and J 7 bases, leaving 11 bases between the germline ends. The CDR3 DNA sequence: TGTGCCAGCTCACCATCGACAGTACTTGAAGCTTTCTTT. Its translation is CASSPSTVLEAFF.

The rearrangement links TRBV18 to TRBJ1-1; 10 bases line up with TRBD1. Trimming removed 2 bases from V and 3 bases from J; junction bases left unmatched: 9. CDR3 length equals 17 residues. Germline values: CDR1 KGHSH, CDR2 LQKENI. The CDR3 DNA sequence: TGTGCCAGCTCACCAACGGGACAGGGGATTGTATACACTGAAGCTTTCTTT. It yields the protein CASSPTGQGIVYTEAFF.

The chain uses TRBV7-6 and TRBJ2-5; the D gene is possibly TRBD2 (5 bases). The CDR3 length is 14 residues. Deletions cut 6 bases from V and 5 bases from J, with 16 bases between. Germline V gives CDR1 SGHVS, CDR2 FNYEAQ. For the CDR3, the DNA is TGTGCCAGCAGTGGTGGGAGTGTAGGGGAGACCCAGTACTTC. It is translated as CASSGGSVGETQYF.

This clone appeared a few times. The chain couples TRBV4-1 to TRBJ1-1; TRBD1 matches at 8 bases. The CDR3 is 16 amino acids. J lost 6 bases, V lost 4 bases, and 13 bases had no gene match. Germline CDR1 and CDR2: MGHRA and YSYEKL. CDR3 sequence reads: CASSPPIRGPRAEAFF. For the CDR3, the DNA is TGCGCCAGCAGCCCACCAATCAGGGGGCCTAGAGCTGAAGCTTTCTTT.

The chain carries TRBV4-1 and TRBJ1-1; the D gene is possibly TRBD1 (5 bases). The CDR3 is 12 residues long. V lost 3 bases to trimming and J lost 11 bases, with 13 bases between them. Germline V gives CDR1 MGHRA, CDR2 YSYEKL. The CDR3 DNA reads as TGCGCCAGCAGCCAGGCGGGGCGAGAGGCTTTCTTT. It yields the protein CASSQAGREAFF.

The V call is TRBV5-1, the J call TRBJ2-7; 9 nucleotides agree with TRBD2. With 6 bases clipped from V and 7 bases from J, the junction kept 8 bases outside the gene matches. CDR1 SGHRS and CDR2 YFSETQ come from the germline V gene. The CDR3 sequence is 13 residues long. The CDR3 nucleotides read TGCGCCAGCACCCGAGTAGCGGGAGAGGAGCAGTACTTC. It encodes CASTRVAGEEQYF.

This clone was picked up a small number of times. This chain connects TRBV11-2 to TRBJ2-1, with 7 bases lining up with TRBD2. V lost 2 bases, J lost 7 bases, and 5 bases stayed unmatched. Germline CDR1 is SGHAT and CDR2 is FQNNGV. There are 14 residues in the CDR3. The CDR3 is CASSLNLAENEQFF. The CDR3 DNA follows: TGTGCCAGCAGCTTAAACCTAGCGGAGAATGAGCAGTTCTTC.

This clone was seen more than once but under ten times. Additional DNA sequences in this sample encode the identical CDR3. The J gene is TRBJ1-1, the V gene TRBV7-9, with D unclear. The CDR3 covers 14 residues. The V gene's germline CDR1 is SEHNR and CDR2 FQNEAQ (reference sequence). The ends were cut back, 5 bases at V and 2 bases at J, with 12 bases in the middle. Here the CDR3 reads CASSPTGSNTEAFF. CDR3 DNA: TGTGCCAGCAGCCCCACCGGGAGTAACACTGAAGCTTTCTTT.

This chain uses TRBV7-6 with TRBJ1-3; D gene unclear. The CDR3 covers 16 residues. Per the germline V gene, CDR1 is SGHVS and CDR2 is FNYEAQ. V was shortened by 1 base and J by 4 bases, with 14 bases between the two germline ends. CDR3: CASSLGPPDSGNTIYF. For the CDR3, the DNA is TGTGCCAGCAGCTTAGGGCCCCCGGACTCCGGAAACACCATATATTTT.

The chain couples TRBV4-3 to TRBJ2-7, with 9 bases aligning to TRBD2. Germline V CDR1 and CDR2: LGHNA, YSLEER. V dropped 0 bases and J dropped 1; count of bases not matched to a gene: 7. The CDR3 runs 17 residues. The CDR3 here is CASSQDKVSGRSYEQYF. The DNA of the CDR3 is TGCGCCAGCAGCCAAGATAAGGTCAGCGGGAGGTCCTACGAGCAGTACTTC.

This rearrangement joins TRBV19 to TRBJ1-1, with 8 bases that match TRBD1. The CDR3 contains 17 residues. Per germline, CDR1 LNHDA and CDR2 SQIVND (reference sequence). J lost 1 base, V lost 2 bases, and 9 bases had no gene match. CDR3 coding DNA: TGTGCCAGTAGTATACCCTCGGGGACAGGCCGGAACACTGAAGCTTTCTTT. Translating gives CASSIPSGTGRNTEAFF.

The chain couples TRBV11-1 to TRBJ2-5; 7 bases align to TRBD2. The better agreement between TRBJ2-7 and the DNA end casts doubt on the J call. CDR3 length equals 17 residues. CDR1 and CDR2 (germline): SGHAT, FQDESV (reference sequence). Here the CDR3 reads CASSLTDWASGTYEQYF. The CDR3 nucleotides are TGTGCCAGCAGCTTAACGGATTGGGCTAGCGGCACCTACGAGCAGTACTTC.

The chain joins TRBV10-3 to TRBJ2-2; a weak D match, TRBD2 (6 bases). The CDR3 consists of 17 residues. V was shortened by 0 bases and J by 7 bases, with 18 bases between the two germline ends. CDR1 and CDR2 from the germline V gene are ENHRY and SYGVKD. The CDR3 nucleotides read TGTGCCATCAGTGAGTCGCCCGGGCGAGGGCGGGGCGGGGAGCTGTTTTTT. Residues: CAISESPGRGRGGELFF.

This clone was seen once. This rearrangement joins TRBV5-1 to TRBJ2-5; D may be TRBD1 (6 bases). Per germline, CDR1 SGHRS and CDR2 YFSETQ. This CDR3 is built from 13 residues. V lost 4 bases and J lost 3, with 10 bases in between. The CDR3 nucleotides read TGCGCCAGCAGCAGACAGGCGGAAGAGACCCAGTACTTC. Its protein is CASSRQAEETQYF.

The chain joins TRBV7-9 to TRBJ2-1, with 10 nucleotides matching TRBD2. The CDR3 covers 15 residues. Germline trimming cut 1 base from V and 10 bases from J; bases unmatched to any gene: 7. CDR1 and CDR2 from the germline V gene are SEHNR and FQNEAQ (reference sequence). CDR3 residues: CASSLELAGVKEQFF. CDR3 nucleotides: TGTGCCAGCAGCTTAGAGCTAGCGGGAGTTAAGGAGCAGTTCTTC.